Listed below are T cell receptor beta chains from one sample, sequenced in a study of blood T cell repertoires in COVID-19. TCRdb keeps only in-frame clones here, not all; method: immunoSEQ multiplex PCR. In the table there are 120,000 to 150,000 clones, around 87% of which are singletons. Sequencing input: peripheral blood. These receptors were obtained from a man in his forties or fifties who had recovered from COVID-19. Both conserved end residues are trimmed from each CDR3. D genes are given only for firm matches.

V gene	J gene	D gene	CDR3 protein
TRBV4-1	TRBJ2-7	TRBD1	ASSQDWDGQGVYEQY
TRBV13	TRBJ2-2	NA	ASSSAGELF
TRBV19	TRBJ2-5	NA	ASSIYGGRETQY
TRBV7-8	TRBJ1-2	TRBD1	ASSLSRGLSEGYT
TRBV11-2	TRBJ1-3	TRBD1	ASSLVDRENTIY
TRBV11-2	TRBJ2-7	TRBD2	ASGRTSGGFTSGQY
TRBV7-2	TRBJ2-7	TRBD2	ASSPGGSGAYEQY
TRBV12-5	TRBJ2-7	TRBD1	ASGFRDRASYEQY
TRBV30	TRBJ1-1	NA	AWEGHMNTEAF
TRBV2	TRBJ2-5	TRBD2	ASSDWLAEGTQY
TRBV18	TRBJ1-6	TRBD1	ASSPRTGADSPLH
TRBV2	TRBJ2-1	NA	ASSPTVSSYNEQF
TRBV30	TRBJ2-7	TRBD1	AWREQGYEQY
TRBV6-1	TRBJ2-7	NA	ASSGAGVTEQY
TRBV11-1	TRBJ1-1	TRBD1	ASSRTGEAF
TRBV3-1/TRBV3-2	TRBJ2-2	NA	ASSRDSGNTGELF
TRBV7-2	TRBJ2-7	NA	ASSFREQLYEQY
TRBV18	TRBJ1-2	TRBD1	ASSPDRGHSGYT
TRBV9	TRBJ2-1	NA	ASSPSAGFNEQF
TRBV7-2	TRBJ2-1	NA	ASSSKSSYNEQF
TRBV6-2/TRBV6-3	TRBJ1-1	TRBD1	ASSDPGTGRGTEAF
TRBV6-2/TRBV6-3	TRBJ1-1	NA	ASSPSIWAMNTEAF
TRBV12-3/TRBV12-4	TRBJ1-1	NA	ASTRTRTEAF
TRBV7-9	TRBJ1-2	TRBD1	ASSLGTAPWGYT
TRBV18	TRBJ1-4	TRBD1	ASSPPPTGSKEKLF
TRBV19	TRBJ1-1	NA	ASIYREFSTEAF
TRBV5-6	TRBJ2-3	NA	ASSPQVYTDTQY
TRBV19	TRBJ1-5	NA	ASSISGGWGNQPQH
TRBV13	TRBJ2-7	TRBD1	ASSLGTGGYEQY
TRBV12-3/TRBV12-4	TRBJ2-1	NA	ASMRAGNQF
TRBV14	TRBJ2-7	TRBD1	ASSRTRTGYSYEQY
TRBV2	TRBJ1-4	NA	ASSEGGPYNEKLF
TRBV7-2	TRBJ2-1	TRBD1	ASSSGTGSYNEQF
TRBV3-1/TRBV3-2	TRBJ2-7	NA	ASSQDSSYEQY
TRBV6-5	TRBJ2-1	TRBD1	ASSYSGDRGLDEQF
TRBV7-9	TRBJ2-1	TRBD2	ASSLGGGPYNEQF
TRBV6-5	TRBJ1-2	NA	ASRTGDGYT
TRBV10-1	TRBJ2-7	NA	ASSEFGQGGEQY
TRBV19	TRBJ1-6	NA	ASGQVINSPLH
TRBV6-2/TRBV6-3	TRBJ1-2	NA	ASSFHPLGISRLDYGYT